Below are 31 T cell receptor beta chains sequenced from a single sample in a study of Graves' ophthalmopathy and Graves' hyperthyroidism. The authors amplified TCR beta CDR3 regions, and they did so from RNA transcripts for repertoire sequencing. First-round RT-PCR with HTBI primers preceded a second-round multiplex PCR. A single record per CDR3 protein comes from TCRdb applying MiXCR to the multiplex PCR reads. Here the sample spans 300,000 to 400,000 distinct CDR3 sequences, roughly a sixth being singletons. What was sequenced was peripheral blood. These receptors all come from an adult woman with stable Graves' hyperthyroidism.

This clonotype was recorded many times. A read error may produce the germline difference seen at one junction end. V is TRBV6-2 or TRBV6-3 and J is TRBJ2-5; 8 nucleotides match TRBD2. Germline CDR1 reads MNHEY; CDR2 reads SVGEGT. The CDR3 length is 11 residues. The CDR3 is CASTGPSGHNF. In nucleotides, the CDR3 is TGTGCCAGCACCGGACCTAGCGGGCACAACTTC.

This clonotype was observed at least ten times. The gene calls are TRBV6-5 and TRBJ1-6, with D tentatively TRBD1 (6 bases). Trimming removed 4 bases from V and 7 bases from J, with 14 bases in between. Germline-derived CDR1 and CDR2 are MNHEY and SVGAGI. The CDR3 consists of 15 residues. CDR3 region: CASSSETGANSPLHF. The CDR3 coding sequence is TGTGCCAGCAGTTCCGAGACAGGAGCCAATTCACCCCTCCACTTT.

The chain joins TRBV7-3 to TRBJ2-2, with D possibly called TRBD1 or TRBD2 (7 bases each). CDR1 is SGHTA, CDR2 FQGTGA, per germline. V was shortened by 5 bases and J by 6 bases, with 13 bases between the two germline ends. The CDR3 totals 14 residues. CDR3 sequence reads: CASSPSGGAGELFF. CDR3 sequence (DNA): TGTGCCAGCAGCCCCTCAGGGGGGGCCGGGGAGCTGTTTTTT.

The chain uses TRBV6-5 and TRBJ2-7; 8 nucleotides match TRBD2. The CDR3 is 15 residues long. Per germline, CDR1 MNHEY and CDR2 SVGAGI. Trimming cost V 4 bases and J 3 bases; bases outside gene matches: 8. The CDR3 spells CASSSSGLGGYEQYF. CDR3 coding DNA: TGTGCCAGCAGTTCTAGCGGGTTAGGCGGCTACGAGCAGTACTTC.

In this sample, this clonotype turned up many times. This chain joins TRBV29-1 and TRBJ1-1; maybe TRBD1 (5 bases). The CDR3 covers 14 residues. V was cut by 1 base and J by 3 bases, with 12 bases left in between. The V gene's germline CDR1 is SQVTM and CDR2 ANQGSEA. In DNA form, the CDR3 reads TGCAGCGTTGAAGCCCCAGGGAGGTACACTGAAGCTTTCTTT. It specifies CSVEAPGRYTEAFF.

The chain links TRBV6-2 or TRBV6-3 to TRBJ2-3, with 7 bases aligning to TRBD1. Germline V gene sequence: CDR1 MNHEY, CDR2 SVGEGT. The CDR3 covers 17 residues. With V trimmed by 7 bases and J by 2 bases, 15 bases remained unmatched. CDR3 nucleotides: TGTGCCAGCAATACCCCATCCCGGGACAGAGTCACAGATACGCAGTATTTT. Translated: CASNTPSRDRVTDTQYF.

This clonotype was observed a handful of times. CDR3: CASSTRQGDSYEQYF. The CDR3 bases are TGCGCCAGCAGCACCAGACAGGGGGACTCCTACGAGCAGTACTTC. The J gene is TRBJ2-7, the V gene TRBV5-1; 9 nucleotides line up with TRBD1. The CDR3 contains 15 residues. V shed 4 bases, J shed 0 bases, and the junction held 5 bases outside the gene matches. Germline V gene data show CDR1 as SGHRS and CDR2 as YFSETQ.

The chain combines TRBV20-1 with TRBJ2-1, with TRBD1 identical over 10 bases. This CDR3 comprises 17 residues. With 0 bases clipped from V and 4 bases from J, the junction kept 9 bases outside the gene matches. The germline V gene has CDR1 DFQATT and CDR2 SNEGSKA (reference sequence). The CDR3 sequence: CSARDYSGQGIYNEQFF. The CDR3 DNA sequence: TGCAGTGCTAGAGATTATTCGGGACAGGGGATTTACAATGAGCAGTTCTTC.

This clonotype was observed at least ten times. The CDR3 nucleotides read TGTGCCAGCAGGCCGGGACTAGCGGATACCTACGAGCAGTACTTC. Its protein is CASRPGLADTYEQYF. J is TRBJ2-7 and V is TRBV6-1, with TRBD2 identical over 11 bases. V gave up 6 bases and J gave up 2 bases; unmatched junction bases: 6. The V gene's germline CDR1 is MNHNS and CDR2 SASEGT. The CDR3 sequence is 15 residues long.

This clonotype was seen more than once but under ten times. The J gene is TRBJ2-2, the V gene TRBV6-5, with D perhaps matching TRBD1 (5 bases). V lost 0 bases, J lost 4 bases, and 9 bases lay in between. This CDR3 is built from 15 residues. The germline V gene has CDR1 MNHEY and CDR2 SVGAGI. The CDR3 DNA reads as TGTGCCAGCAGTTACTCCGACAGCTTCACCGGGGAGCTGTTTTTT. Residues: CASSYSDSFTGELFF.

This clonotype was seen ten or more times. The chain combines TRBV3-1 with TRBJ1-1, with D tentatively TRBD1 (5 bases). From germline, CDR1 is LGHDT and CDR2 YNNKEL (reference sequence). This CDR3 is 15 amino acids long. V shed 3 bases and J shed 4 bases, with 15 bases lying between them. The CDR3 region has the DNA TGTGCCAGCAGCCAGGGGGTCGGGGGACCCACTGAAGCTTTCTTT. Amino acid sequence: CASSQGVGGPTEAFF.

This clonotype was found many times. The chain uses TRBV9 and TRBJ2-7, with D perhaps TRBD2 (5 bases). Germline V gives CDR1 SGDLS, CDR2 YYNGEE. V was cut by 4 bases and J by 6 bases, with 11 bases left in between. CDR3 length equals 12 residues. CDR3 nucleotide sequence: TGTGCCAGCAGCCCCGACGGAGGCGAGCAGTACTTC. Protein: CASSPDGGEQYF. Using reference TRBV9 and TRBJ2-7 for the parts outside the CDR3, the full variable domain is DSGVTQTPKHLITATGQRVTLRCSPRSGDLSVYWYQQSLDQGLQFLIQYYNGEERAKGNILERFSAQQFPDLHSELNLSSLELGDSALYFCASSPDGGEQYFGPGTRLTVT.

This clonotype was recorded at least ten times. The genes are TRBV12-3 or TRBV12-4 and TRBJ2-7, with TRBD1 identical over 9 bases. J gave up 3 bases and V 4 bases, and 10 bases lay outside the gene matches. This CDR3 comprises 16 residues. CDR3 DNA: TGTGCCAGCAGTTCCTCCTCGGGACAGGGAGGCTACGAGCAGTACTTC. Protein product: CASSSSSGQGGYEQYF.

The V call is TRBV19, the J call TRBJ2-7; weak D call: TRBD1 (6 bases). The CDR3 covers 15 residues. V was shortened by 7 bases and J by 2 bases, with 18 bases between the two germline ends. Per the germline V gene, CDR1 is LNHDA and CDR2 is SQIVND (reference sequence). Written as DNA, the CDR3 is TGTGCCAGTAACTCCGAGACAGGCTACCCCTACGAGCAGTACTTC. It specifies CASNSETGYPYEQYF.

The chain's CDR3 is CASSIAGENQAFF. CDR3 nucleotides: TGTGCCAGCAGCATCGCAGGAGAGAACCAAGCTTTCTTT. The chain employs TRBV11-3 and TRBJ1-1; no firm D call. Deletions cut 5 bases from V and 9 bases from J, with 16 bases between. In germline, CDR1 is SGHNT, CDR2 YENEEA. This CDR3 spans 13 amino acids.

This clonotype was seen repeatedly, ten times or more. CDR3 protein: CATRLDYRIVNEQYF. The CDR3 DNA reads as TGTGCCACCCGGCTGGATTACAGGATAGTCAACGAGCAGTACTTC. This rearrangement joins TRBV27 to TRBJ2-7; D is perhaps TRBD1 (5 bases). This CDR3 is 15 amino acids long. Trimming shortened V by 10 bases and J by 5 bases, and 24 bases separated the two germline ends. Germline V gene data show CDR1 as MNHEY and CDR2 as SMNVEV (reference sequence).

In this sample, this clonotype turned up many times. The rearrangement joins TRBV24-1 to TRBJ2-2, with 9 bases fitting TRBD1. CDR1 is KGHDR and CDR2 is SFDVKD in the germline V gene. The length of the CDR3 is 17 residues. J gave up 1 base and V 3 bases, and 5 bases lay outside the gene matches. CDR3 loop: CATSDPRQGVNTGELFF. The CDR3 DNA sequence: TGTGCCACCAGTGATCCTCGACAGGGGGTGAACACCGGGGAGCTGTTTTTT.

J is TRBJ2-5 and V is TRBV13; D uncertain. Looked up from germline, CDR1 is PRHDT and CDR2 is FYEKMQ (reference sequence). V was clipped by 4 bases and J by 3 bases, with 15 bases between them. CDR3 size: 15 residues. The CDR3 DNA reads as TGTGCCAGCAGCTCGTCCCCACAACCCAAAGAGACCCAGTACTTC. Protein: CASSSSPQPKETQYF.

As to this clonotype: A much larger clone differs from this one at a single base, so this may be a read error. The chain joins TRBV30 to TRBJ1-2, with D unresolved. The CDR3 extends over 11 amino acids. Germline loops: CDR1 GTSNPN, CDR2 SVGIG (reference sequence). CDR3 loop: CAWRIAYGHTF. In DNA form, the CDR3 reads TGTGCCTGGAGGATAGCCTATGGCCACACCTTC.

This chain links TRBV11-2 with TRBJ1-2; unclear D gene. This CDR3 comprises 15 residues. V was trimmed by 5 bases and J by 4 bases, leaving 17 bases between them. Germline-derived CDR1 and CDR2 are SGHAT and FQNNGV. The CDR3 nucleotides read TGTGCCAGCAGCCCGAGAGGGATCCGATCCTATGGCTACACCTTC. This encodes CASSPRGIRSYGYTF.

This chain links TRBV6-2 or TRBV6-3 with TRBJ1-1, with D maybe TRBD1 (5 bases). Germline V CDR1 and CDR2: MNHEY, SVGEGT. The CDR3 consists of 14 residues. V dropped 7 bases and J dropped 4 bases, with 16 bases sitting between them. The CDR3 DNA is TGTGCCAGCAACCACTTGGGGGATACCACTGAAGCTTTCTTT. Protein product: CASNHLGDTTEAFF.

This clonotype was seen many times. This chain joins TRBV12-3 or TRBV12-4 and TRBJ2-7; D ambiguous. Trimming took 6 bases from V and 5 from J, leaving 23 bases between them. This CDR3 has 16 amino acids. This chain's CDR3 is CASSTRTKIPSDEQYF. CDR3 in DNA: TGTGCCAGCAGCACACGCACGAAAATTCCGAGCGACGAGCAGTACTTC.

The DNA for the CDR3 is TGCGCCAGCAGTTGGACACAGGGGACTAGCTATGGCTACACCTTC. This codes for CASSWTQGTSYGYTF. V usage is TRBV5-1 and J usage is TRBJ1-2; TRBD1 agrees at 7 bases. Unmatched junction bases numbered 11, after V lost 5 bases and J lost 4 bases. Germline loops: CDR1 SGHRS, CDR2 YFSETQ. There are 15 residues in the CDR3.

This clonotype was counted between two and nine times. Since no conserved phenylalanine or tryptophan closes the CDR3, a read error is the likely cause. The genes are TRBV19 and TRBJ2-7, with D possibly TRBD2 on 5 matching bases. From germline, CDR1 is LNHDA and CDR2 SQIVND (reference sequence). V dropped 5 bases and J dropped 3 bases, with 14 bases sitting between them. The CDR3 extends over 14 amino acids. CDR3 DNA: TGTGCCAGTAGTCCTACCGGGGTATTCTACGAGCAGTACCTC. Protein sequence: CASSPTGVFYEQYL.

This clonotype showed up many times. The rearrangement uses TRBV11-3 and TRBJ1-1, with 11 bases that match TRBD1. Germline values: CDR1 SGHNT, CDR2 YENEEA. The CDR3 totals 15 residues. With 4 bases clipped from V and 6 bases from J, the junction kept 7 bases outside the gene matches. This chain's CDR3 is CASSYGTGGIPEAFF. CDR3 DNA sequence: TGTGCCAGCAGCTATGGGACAGGGGGTATACCTGAAGCTTTCTTT.

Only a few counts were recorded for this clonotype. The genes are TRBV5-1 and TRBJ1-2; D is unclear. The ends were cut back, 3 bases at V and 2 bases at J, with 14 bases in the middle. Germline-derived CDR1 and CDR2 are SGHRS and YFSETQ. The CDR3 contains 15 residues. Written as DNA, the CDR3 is TGCGCCAGCAGCTCCGCTGGAAGTGCAAACTATGGCTACACCTTC. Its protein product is CASSSAGSANYGYTF. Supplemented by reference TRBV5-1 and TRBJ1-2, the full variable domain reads KAGVTQTPRYLIKTRGQQVTLSCSPISGHRSVSWYQQTPGQGLQFLFEYFSETQRNKGNFPGRFSGRQFSNSRSEMNVSTLELGDSALYLCASSSAGSANYGYTFGSGTRLTVV.

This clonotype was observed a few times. This chain's CDR3 is CASSPGTGEDTGELFF. CDR3 nucleotide sequence: TGTGCCAGCAGCCCCGGGACAGGGGAGGACACCGGGGAGCTGTTTTTT. This rearrangement joins TRBV11-1 to TRBJ2-2, with 10 bases matching TRBD1. With V trimmed by 5 bases and J by 3 bases, 6 bases remained unmatched. The V gene's germline CDR1 is SGHAT and CDR2 FQDESV (reference sequence). CDR3 length: 16 amino acids.

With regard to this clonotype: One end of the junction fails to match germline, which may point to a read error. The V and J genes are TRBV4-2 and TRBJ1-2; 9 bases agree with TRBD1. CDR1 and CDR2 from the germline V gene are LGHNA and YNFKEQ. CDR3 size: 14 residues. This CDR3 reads CASSPGTGTYSYTF. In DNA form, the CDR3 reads TGTGCCAGCAGCCCCGGGACAGGGACCTATAGCTACACCTTC.

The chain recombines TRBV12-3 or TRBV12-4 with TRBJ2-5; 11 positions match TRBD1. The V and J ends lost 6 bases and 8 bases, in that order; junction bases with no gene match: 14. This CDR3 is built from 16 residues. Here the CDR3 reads CASRPTRTGGGDTQYF. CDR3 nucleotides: TGTGCCAGCAGACCAACACGGACAGGGGGCGGCGATACCCAGTACTTC.

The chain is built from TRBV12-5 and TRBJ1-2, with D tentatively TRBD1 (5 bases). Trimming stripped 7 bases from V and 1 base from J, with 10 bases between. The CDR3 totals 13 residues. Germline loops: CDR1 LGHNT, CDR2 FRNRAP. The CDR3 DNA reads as TGTGCTAGTGCTCTGACAGATAACTATGGCTACACCTTC. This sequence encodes CASALTDNYGYTF.

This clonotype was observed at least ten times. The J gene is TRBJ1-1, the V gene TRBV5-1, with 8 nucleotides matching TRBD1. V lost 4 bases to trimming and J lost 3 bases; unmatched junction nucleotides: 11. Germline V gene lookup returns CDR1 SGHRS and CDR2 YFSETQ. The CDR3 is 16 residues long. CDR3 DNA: TGCGCCAGCAGCATTGACAGGGGTCGGTTGGACACTGAAGCTTTCTTT. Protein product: CASSIDRGRLDTEAFF.